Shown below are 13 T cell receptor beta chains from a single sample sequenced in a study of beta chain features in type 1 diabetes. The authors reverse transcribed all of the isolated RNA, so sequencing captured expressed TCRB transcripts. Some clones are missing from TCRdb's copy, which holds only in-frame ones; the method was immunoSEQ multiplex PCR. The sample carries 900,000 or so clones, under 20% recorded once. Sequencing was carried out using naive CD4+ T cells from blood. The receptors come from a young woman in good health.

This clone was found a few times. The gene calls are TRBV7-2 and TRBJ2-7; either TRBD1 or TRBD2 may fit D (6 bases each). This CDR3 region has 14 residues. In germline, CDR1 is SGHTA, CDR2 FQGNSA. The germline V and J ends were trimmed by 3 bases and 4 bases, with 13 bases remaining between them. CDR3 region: CASSLGGAAYEQYF. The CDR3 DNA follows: TGTGCCAGCAGCTTGGGGGGCGCTGCTTACGAGCAGTACTTC.

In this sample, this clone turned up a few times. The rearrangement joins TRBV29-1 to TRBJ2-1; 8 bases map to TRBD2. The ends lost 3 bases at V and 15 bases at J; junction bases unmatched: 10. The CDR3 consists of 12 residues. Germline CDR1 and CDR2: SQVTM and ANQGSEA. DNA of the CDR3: TGCAGCGTTGACGGGGGGTTAGCGGGACTGTTCTTC. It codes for CSVDGGLAGLFF.

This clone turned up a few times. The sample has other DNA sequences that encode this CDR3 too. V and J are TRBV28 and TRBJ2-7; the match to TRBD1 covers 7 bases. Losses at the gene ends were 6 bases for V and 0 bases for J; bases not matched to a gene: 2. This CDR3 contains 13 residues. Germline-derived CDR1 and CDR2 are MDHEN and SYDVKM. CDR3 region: CASRRQGSYEQYF. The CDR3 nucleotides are TGTGCCAGCAGAAGACAGGGCTCCTACGAGCAGTACTTC.

CDR3 DNA sequence: TGTGCCAGCAGCTTAAGGGACAGCACAGATACGCAGTATTTT. Its protein product is CASSLRDSTDTQYF. This sequence joins TRBV7-2 and TRBJ2-3; tentatively, D is TRBD1 or TRBD2 (5 bases each). Germline loops: CDR1 SGHTA, CDR2 FQGNSA. The length of the CDR3 is 14 residues. V was clipped by 2 bases and J by 0 bases, with 6 bases between them.

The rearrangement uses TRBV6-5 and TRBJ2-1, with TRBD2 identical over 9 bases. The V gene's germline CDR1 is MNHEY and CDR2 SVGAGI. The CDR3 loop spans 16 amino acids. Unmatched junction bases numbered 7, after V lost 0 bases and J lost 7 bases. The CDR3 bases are TGTGCCAGCAGTTACTCGAGGACTAGCGTTTGGAATGAGCAGTTCTTC. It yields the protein CASSYSRTSVWNEQFF.

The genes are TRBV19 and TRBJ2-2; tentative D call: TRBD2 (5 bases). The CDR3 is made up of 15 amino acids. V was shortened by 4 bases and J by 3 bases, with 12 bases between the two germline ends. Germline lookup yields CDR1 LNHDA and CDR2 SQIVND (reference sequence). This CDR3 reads CASSKPGLDTGELFF. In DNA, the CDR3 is TGTGCCAGTAGTAAGCCGGGGTTGGACACCGGGGAGCTGTTTTTT.

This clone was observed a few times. Here the CDR3 reads CASSSPHTGELFF. CDR3 DNA: TGTGCCAGCAGCTCCCCTCACACCGGGGAGCTGTTTTTT. This chain connects TRBV7-9 to TRBJ2-2; D not resolved. Trimming pared 4 bases from V and 3 bases from J, leaving 6 bases between. In germline, CDR1 is SEHNR, CDR2 FQNEAQ (reference sequence). The CDR3 spans 13 residues.

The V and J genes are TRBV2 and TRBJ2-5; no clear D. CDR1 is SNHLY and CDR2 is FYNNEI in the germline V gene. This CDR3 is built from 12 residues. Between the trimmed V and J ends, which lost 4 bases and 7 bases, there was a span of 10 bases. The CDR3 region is CASSGEHGTQYF. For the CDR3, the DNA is TGTGCCAGCAGTGGCGAGCACGGGACCCAGTACTTC.

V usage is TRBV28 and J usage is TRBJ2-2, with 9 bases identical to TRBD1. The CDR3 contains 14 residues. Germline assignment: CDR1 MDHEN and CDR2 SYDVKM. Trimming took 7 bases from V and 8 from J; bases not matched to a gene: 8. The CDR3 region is CASIPGQGTGELFF. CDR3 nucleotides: TGTGCCAGCATCCCCGGACAGGGGACGGGGGAGCTGTTTTTT. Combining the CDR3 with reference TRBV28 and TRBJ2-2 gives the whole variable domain DVKVTQSSRYLVKRTGEKVFLECVQDMDHENMFWYRQDPGLGLRLIYFSYDVKMKEKGDIPEGYSVSREKKERFSLILESASTNQTSMYLCASIPGQGTGELFFGEGSRLTVL.

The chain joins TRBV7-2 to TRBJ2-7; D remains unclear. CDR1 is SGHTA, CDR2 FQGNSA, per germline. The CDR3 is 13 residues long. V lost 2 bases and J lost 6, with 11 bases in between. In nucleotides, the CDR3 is TGTGCCAGCAGCTTATGGTCCTCGGGCGAGCAGTACTTC. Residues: CASSLWSSGEQYF. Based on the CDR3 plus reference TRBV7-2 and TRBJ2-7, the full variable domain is GAGVSQSPSNKVTEKGKDVELRCDPISGHTALYWYRQSLGQGLEFLIYFQGNSAPDKSGLPSDRFSAERTGGSVSTLTIQRTQQEDSAVYLCASSLWSSGEQYFGPGTRLTVT.

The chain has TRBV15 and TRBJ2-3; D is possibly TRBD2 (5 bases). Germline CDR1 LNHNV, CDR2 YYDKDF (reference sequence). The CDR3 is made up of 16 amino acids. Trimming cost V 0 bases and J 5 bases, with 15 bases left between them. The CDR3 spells CATSRDPSIGEDTQYF. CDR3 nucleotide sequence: TGTGCCACCAGCAGAGATCCCTCTATCGGGGAAGATACGCAGTATTTT.

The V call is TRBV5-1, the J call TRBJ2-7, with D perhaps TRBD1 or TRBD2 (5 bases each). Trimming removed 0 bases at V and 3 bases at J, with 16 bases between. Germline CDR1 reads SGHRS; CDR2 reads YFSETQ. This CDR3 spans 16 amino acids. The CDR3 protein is CASSLAPFGTRYEQYF. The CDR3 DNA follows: TGCGCCAGCAGCTTGGCCCCGTTTGGGACCCGCTACGAGCAGTACTTC. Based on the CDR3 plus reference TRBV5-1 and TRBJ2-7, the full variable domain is KAGVTQTPRYLIKTRGQQVTLSCSPISGHRSVSWYQQTPGQGLQFLFEYFSETQRNKGNFPGRFSGRQFSNSRSEMNVSTLELGDSALYLCASSLAPFGTRYEQYFGPGTRLTVT.

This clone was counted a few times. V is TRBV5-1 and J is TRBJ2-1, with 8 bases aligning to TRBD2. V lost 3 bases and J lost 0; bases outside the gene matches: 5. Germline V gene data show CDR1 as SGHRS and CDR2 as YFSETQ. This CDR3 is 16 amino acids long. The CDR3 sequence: CASSSREDSSYNEQFF. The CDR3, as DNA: TGCGCCAGCAGCTCGCGGGAGGATAGCTCCTACAATGAGCAGTTCTTC.